This T cell receptor beta chain is drawn from a study of CD8+ T cells in alopecia areata. Once RNA had been extracted, it was reverse transcribed into cDNA to act as the sequencing template. The data were produced by immunoSEQ multiplex PCR, yet TCRdb's version contains in-frame clones alone and is incomplete. The data hold approximately 300,000 clones, with about 62% observed a single time. Per germline, CDR1 SGHVS and CDR2 FNYEAQ. V lost 6 bases and J 4 bases, leaving 15 bases between the germline ends. CDR3 size: 14 residues. Specified treatment: oral pan-JAK inhibitor, 5-10 mg twice daily. The input for sequencing was CD4+ T cells sorted from blood, taken at week 24, from a patient treated with tofacitinib. This TCR derives from a human donor with alopecia areata. The chain uses TRBV7-6 and TRBJ1-2; unclear D gene. CDR3 region: CASRSSGSAYGYTF. CDR3 in DNA: TGTGCCAGCAGGTCCAGCGGGAGCGCCTATGGCTACACCTTC. Supplemented by reference TRBV7-6 and TRBJ1-2, the full variable domain reads GAGVSQSPRYKVTKRGQDVALRCDPISGHVSLYWYRQALGQGPEFLTYFNYEAQQDKSGLPNDRFSAERPEGSISTLTIQRTEQRDSAMYRCASRSSGSAYGYTFGSGTRLTVV.